These 25 T cell receptor beta chains came from one sample sequenced in a study of blood T cell repertoires in COVID-19. TCRdb's table, derived via immunoSEQ multiplex PCR, lists solely in-frame clones and lacks some. This table holds tens of thousands of clones, 70% to 90% found once. Input material: peripheral blood. All receptors come from a man aged 60 to 75 with acute or convalescent COVID-19.

The chain is built from TRBV5-4 and TRBJ2-1; 7 bases line up with TRBD2. Germline lookup yields CDR1 SGHNT and CDR2 YYREEE (reference sequence). J gave up 8 bases and V 0 bases, and 2 bases lay outside the gene matches. This CDR3 has 13 residues. CDR3 sequence reads: CASSLVGGDEQFF. DNA of the CDR3: TGTGCCAGCAGCTTGGTTGGGGGGGATGAGCAGTTCTTC.

The chain is built from TRBV19 and TRBJ1-1; D gene uncertain. V shed 6 bases and J shed 3 bases, with 8 bases lying between them. Germline V lookup: CDR1 LNHDA, CDR2 SQIVND (reference sequence). This CDR3 has 12 amino acids. CDR3 loop: CASSGDHTEAFF. CDR3 coding DNA: TGTGCCAGTAGCGGGGATCACACTGAAGCTTTCTTT.

J is TRBJ2-7 and V is TRBV5-1; TRBD1 aligns across 10 bases. Germline CDR1 SGHRS, CDR2 YFSETQ. The CDR3 is 14 residues long. V lost 5 bases to trimming and J lost 2 bases; unmatched junction nucleotides: 4. The CDR3 DNA reads as TGCGCCAGCAGGACCGGGACAGGGGCCTACGAGCAGTACTTC. Its protein product is CASRTGTGAYEQYF.

The chain is built from TRBV4-2 and TRBJ2-7, with TRBD2 matching over 11 bases. Trimming took 4 bases from V and 0 from J; bases not matched to a gene: 17. This CDR3 comprises 20 residues. In germline, CDR1 is LGHNA, CDR2 YNFKEQ. DNA of the CDR3: TGTGCCAGCAGCCCCCGGCGACCGGGACTAGCGGTACTAAGCTCCTACGAGCAGTACTTC. Translated: CASSPRRPGLAVLSSYEQYF.

The V call is TRBV6-6, the J call TRBJ1-2; no clear D gene. V gave up 0 bases and J gave up 7 bases, with 18 bases separating them. Germline assignment: CDR1 MNHNY and CDR2 SVGAGI (reference sequence). CDR3 size: 16 residues. The chain's CDR3 is CASSYSNPPPGSGYTF. The CDR3 DNA reads as TGTGCCAGCAGTTACTCGAACCCCCCGCCGGGAAGTGGCTACACCTTC.

This chain joins TRBV13 and TRBJ2-7; possibly TRBD2 for D (7 bases). This CDR3 has 15 residues. Deletions cut 6 bases from V and 3 bases from J, with 18 bases between. The V gene's germline CDR1 is PRHDT and CDR2 FYEKMQ (reference sequence). CDR3 bases: TGTGCCAGCAGTCCCCGCGGGGGCCGGGGCTACGAGCAGTACTTC. Its translation is CASSPRGGRGYEQYF.

The chain has TRBV30 and TRBJ2-1; the D gene is possibly TRBD1 (6 bases). From germline, CDR1 is GTSNPN and CDR2 SVGIG (reference sequence). The CDR3 sequence is 13 residues long. The V and J ends lost 3 bases and 8 bases respectively, with 14 bases between them. Here the CDR3 DNA reads TGTGCCTGGAGCGATGACAGGCTCGATGAGCAGTTCTTC. Protein product: CAWSDDRLDEQFF. The whole variable domain, filled in from reference TRBV30 and TRBJ2-1, reads SQTIHQWPATLVQPVGSPLSLECTVEGTSNPNLYWYRQAAGRGLQLLFYSVGIGQISSEVPQNLSASRPQDRQFILSSKKLLLSDSGFYLCAWSDDRLDEQFFGPGTRLTVL.

The chain carries TRBV28 and TRBJ1-3, with TRBD1 identical over 10 bases. This CDR3 is built from 15 residues. Germline V lookup: CDR1 MDHEN, CDR2 SYDVKM. Trimming removed 5 bases from V and 7 bases from J; junction bases left unmatched: 8. The CDR3 DNA reads TGTGCCAGCAGTGCCCCGGGACAGGGGTTGAACACCATATATTTT. Translating it yields CASSAPGQGLNTIYF. The complete variable domain, with remaining parts taken from reference TRBV28 and TRBJ1-3, reads DVKVTQSSRYLVKRTGEKVFLECVQDMDHENMFWYRQDPGLGLRLIYFSYDVKMKEKGDIPEGYSVSREKKERFSLILESASTNQTSMYLCASSAPGQGLNTIYFGEGSWLTVV.

The rearrangement joins TRBV19 to TRBJ2-1, with D perhaps matching TRBD2 (6 bases). The CDR3 has 16 residues. V lost 0 bases and J lost 3, with 12 bases in between. Germline-derived CDR1 and CDR2 are LNHDA and SQIVND (reference sequence). CDR3 in amino acids: CASSIEVAEIYNEQFF. DNA of the CDR3: TGTGCCAGTAGTATAGAGGTAGCGGAAATCTACAATGAGCAGTTCTTC.

This chain links TRBV30 with TRBJ1-2, with TRBD1 matching over 9 bases. Germline lookup yields CDR1 GTSNPN and CDR2 SVGIG (reference sequence). The J segment lost 7 bases and the V segment lost 6 bases, leaving 6 bases of the junction unmatched. This CDR3 region has 12 residues. DNA of the CDR3: TGTGCCTGCAATACAGGGGGCCCTGGCTACACCTTC. Translation gives CACNTGGPGYTF.

V usage is TRBV4-2 and J usage is TRBJ1-4; D ambiguous. Trimming took off 0 bases at V and 10 bases at J, with 18 bases between the two ends. This CDR3 has 16 residues. The V gene's germline CDR1 is LGHNA and CDR2 YNFKEQ. The CDR3 nucleotides read TGTGCCAGCAGCCAAGATGTTAAGGGCGGGTCTAGAAAACTGTTTTTT. Translating gives CASSQDVKGGSRKLFF.

This clone was observed a single time. The chain has TRBV11-3 and TRBJ2-7; tentatively, D is TRBD1 (5 bases). The germline V and J ends were trimmed by 5 bases and 3 bases, with 14 bases remaining between them. Germline CDR1 reads SGHNT; CDR2 reads YENEEA. The CDR3 sequence is 14 residues long. CDR3: CASSPNQGGYEQYF. The CDR3 coding sequence is TGTGCCAGCAGCCCTAATCAGGGCGGCTACGAGCAGTACTTC.

The J gene is TRBJ1-2, the V gene TRBV5-6; 7 nucleotides line up with TRBD1. Germline-derived CDR1 and CDR2 are SGHDT and YYEEEE. The CDR3 totals 15 residues. Trimming took 0 bases from V and 8 from J; bases not matched to a gene: 10. CDR3 region: CASSLGGQFAGGYTF. The CDR3 DNA follows: TGTGCCAGCAGCTTGGGGGGACAGTTCGCAGGAGGCTACACCTTC.

The chain uses TRBV29-1 and TRBJ1-5; a possible D gene is TRBD1 (5 bases). This CDR3 comprises 13 residues. Trimming took off 5 bases at V and 4 bases at J, with 12 bases between the two ends. Germline lookup yields CDR1 SQVTM and CDR2 ANQGSEA. This chain's CDR3 is CSVSDSENQPQHF. The CDR3, as DNA: TGCAGCGTTTCAGACAGTGAAAATCAGCCCCAGCATTTT.

V is TRBV6-5 and J is TRBJ1-2; D is uncertain. CDR1 MNHEY and CDR2 SVGAGI come from the germline V gene. V lost 7 bases, J lost 8 bases, and 17 bases lay in between. This CDR3 has 13 amino acids. CDR3 sequence: CASTPSVSGGYTF. CDR3 in DNA: TGTGCCAGCACTCCCAGCGTGTCGGGAGGCTACACCTTC.

The chain is built from TRBV6-1 and TRBJ1-3; weak D call: TRBD1 (5 bases). CDR1 and CDR2 (germline): MNHNS, SASEGT. CDR3 length equals 14 residues. Trimming pared 2 bases from V and 2 bases from J, leaving 7 bases between. CDR3 DNA sequence: TGTGCCAGCAGTGAAAAAGGGGCTGGAAACACCATATATTTT. Translated: CASSEKGAGNTIYF.

The rearrangement uses TRBV3-1 (or the pseudogene TRBV3-2) and TRBJ1-3; no definite D call. The V end lost 0 bases, the J end lost 8 bases, and 5 bases lay between the germline ends. The CDR3 is 12 amino acids. Germline CDR1 LGHDT, CDR2 YNNKEL (reference sequence). This CDR3 is CASSQERDTIYF. The CDR3 region has the DNA TGTGCCAGCAGCCAAGAGAGAGACACCATATATTTT.

The CDR3 is CASSPLRGQDYGYTF. CDR3 coding DNA: TGTGCCAGCTCACCACTTAGGGGGCAGGACTATGGCTACACCTTC. The chain carries TRBV18 and TRBJ1-2; 7 positions match TRBD1. The trim removed 1 base at V and 3 bases at J, leaving 5 bases unmatched. Germline V gene sequence: CDR1 KGHSH, CDR2 LQKENI. The CDR3 is made up of 15 amino acids.

For the CDR3, the DNA is TGTGCCAGCAGCCAGGGCGGCTACACCTTC. Protein product: CASSQGGYTF. J is TRBJ1-2 and V is TRBV7-9; D might be TRBD1 (5 bases). The CDR3 has 10 amino acids. CDR1 SEHNR and CDR2 FQNEAQ come from the germline V gene (reference sequence). Trimming took 5 bases from V and 8 from J, leaving 6 bases between them.

The rearrangement uses TRBV27 and TRBJ1-2, with D perhaps TRBD1 (5 bases). Germline lookup yields CDR1 MNHEY and CDR2 SMNVEV (reference sequence). Trimming left V 6 bases short and J 4 bases short, with 9 bases between. The CDR3 sequence is 12 residues long. CDR3 DNA sequence: TGTGCCAGCAGCAACAGGTTCTATGGCTACACCTTC. Its translation is CASSNRFYGYTF.

The CDR3 DNA reads TGTGCCAGCAGCTTAATTACAGACCACTTGAACACTGAAGCTTTCTTT. Its translation: CASSLITDHLNTEAFF. This chain uses TRBV13 with TRBJ1-1; D unresolved. Germline V CDR1 and CDR2: PRHDT, FYEKMQ (reference sequence). With 2 bases removed from V and 0 bases from J, the gap between germline ends came to 13 bases. This CDR3 comprises 16 residues. Full variable domain (outside the CDR3, taken from reference TRBV13 and TRBJ1-1): AAGVIQSPRHLIKEKRETATLKCYPIPRHDTVYWYQQGPGQDPQFLISFYEKMQSDKGSIPDRFSAQQFSDYHSELNMSSLELGDSALYFCASSLITDHLNTEAFFGQGTRLTVV.

The chain links TRBV3-1 (or the pseudogene TRBV3-2) to TRBJ2-1; TRBD1 might be the D (5 bases). V was cut by 4 bases and J by 9 bases, with 13 bases left in between. The germline CDR1 and CDR2 sequences are LGHDT and YNNKEL (reference sequence). The CDR3 contains 13 residues. The CDR3 is CASSPPRASEQFF. CDR3 bases: TGTGCCAGCAGCCCTCCCAGGGCCAGTGAGCAGTTCTTC.

This clone was observed a handful of times. The V gene is TRBV2, the J gene TRBJ1-4, with a weak D call TRBD1 (6 bases). V lost 6 bases to trimming and J lost 3 bases, with 14 bases between them. Germline assignment: CDR1 SNHLY and CDR2 FYNNEI. The CDR3 contains 15 residues. In DNA, the CDR3 is TGTGCCAGCAGGGATACAGGGTTACCTAATGAAAAACTGTTTTTT. It translates to CASRDTGLPNEKLFF.

The chain uses TRBV7-8 and TRBJ1-1; tentatively, D is TRBD1 (5 bases). Trimming cost V 2 bases and J 4 bases, with 11 bases left between them. The CDR3 totals 14 residues. Looked up from germline, CDR1 is SGHVS and CDR2 is FQNEAQ. CDR3 in DNA: TGTGCCAGCAGCTTATTCGGGGGGGGCACTGAAGCTTTCTTT. This gives the protein CASSLFGGGTEAFF.

This chain connects TRBV6-8 to TRBJ1-1, with D perhaps matching TRBD1 (5 bases). CDR1 is MNHGY and CDR2 is SAAAGT in the germline V gene. This CDR3 is 17 amino acids long. V was trimmed by 0 bases and J by 4 bases, leaving 18 bases between them. CDR3 amino acids: CASSYSKRDWRSTEAFF. The CDR3 DNA is TGTGCCAGCAGTTACTCCAAACGGGACTGGAGGTCCACTGAAGCTTTCTTT.